These T cell receptor beta chains were read from a single sample in a study of blood T cell repertoires in COVID-19. The assay was immunoSEQ multiplex PCR, and TCRdb's table has in-frame clones only and misses some. The sample records 60,000 to 90,000 clones, approximately 86% being singletons. The specimen was peripheral blood. The origin of the receptors is a human donor in a cohort sampled during active COVID-19. The CDR3 runs from the conserved cysteine through the conserved F or W. A D gene is named only where the DNA matches it firmly. Size values are once, few and many counts, or a class for expanded clones, and some rows have none.

cdr3_length,d_call,v_call,clone_size,j_call,cdr3_aa,cdr3_nt
15,.,TRBV7-2,once,TRBJ2-4,CASSPGGGTGNIQYF,TGTGCCAGCAGTCCCGGGGGGGGGACAGGGAACATTCAGTACTTC
15,.,TRBV4-1,.,TRBJ2-4,CASSHPGTGGNIQYF,TGCGCCAGCAGCCATCCCGGGACCGGAGGGAACATTCAGTACTTC
12,.,TRBV30,.,TRBJ2-3,CAWSVIPDTQYF,TGTGCCTGGAGTGTCATCCCAGATACGCAGTATTTT
15,TRBD2,TRBV10-2,.,TRBJ2-3,CASSDIAGGADTQYF,TGCGCCAGCAGTGATATAGCGGGAGGCGCAGATACGCAGTATTTT
14,TRBD1,TRBV4-1,.,TRBJ1-1,CASSHTRDRDEAFF,TGCGCCAGCAGCCACACCCGGGACAGGGATGAAGCTTTCTTT
16,.,TRBV7-2,.,TRBJ2-3,CASSSRGGPSTDTQYF,TGTGCCAGCAGCTCTAGGGGGGGGCCTAGCACAGATACGCAGTATTTT
15,TRBD2,TRBV5-1,.,TRBJ2-4,CASSLGTSGRGIQYF,TGCGCCAGCAGCTTGGGGACTAGCGGGAGAGGCATTCAGTACTTC
11,.,TRBV11-2,.,TRBJ2-2,CASSGARELFF,TGTGCCAGCAGCGGGGCCAGGGAGCTGTTTTTT
15,.,TRBV30,.,TRBJ2-7,CAWSPTGMITGWGYF,TGTGCCTGGAGTCCAACGGGGATGATAACAGGGTGGGGGTACTTC
15,TRBD2,TRBV24-1,.,TRBJ2-5,CATSDPSGAGETQYF,TGTGCCACCAGTGATCCTAGCGGGGCAGGAGAGACCCAGTACTTC